The 23 T cell receptor beta chains in this list originate from one sample, sequenced in a study of cytomegalovirus exposure and HLA in healthy donors. Both 60 Vbeta primers and 13 Jbeta primers went into the PCR. Sequenced by immunoSEQ multiplex PCR; TCRdb stores in-frame clones only, minus some. The table includes over 150,000 clones, around 72% detected once. The sequencing input was PBMCs. The source of these receptors is a man younger than 35 in good health and CMV-seronegative.

The CDR3, as DNA: TGTGCCACCAGCAGAGAACCTACCCCAGAGCAGTTCTTC. It is translated as CATSREPTPEQFF. This chain links TRBV15 with TRBJ2-1; D not resolved. V was shortened by 0 bases and J by 10 bases, with 10 bases between the two germline ends. There are 13 residues in the CDR3. Per the germline V gene, CDR1 is LNHNV and CDR2 is YYDKDF (reference sequence).

The table lists this clone with a few counts. This chain uses TRBV28 with TRBJ1-5, with D tentatively TRBD1 (6 bases). This CDR3 spans 15 amino acids. The V end was cut by 4 bases, the J end by 6 bases, with 16 bases between. Per germline, CDR1 MDHEN and CDR2 SYDVKM. DNA for the CDR3: TGTGCCAGCAGTTCCCGGACAGCTGGGCTTCAGCCCCAGCATTTT. Protein: CASSSRTAGLQPQHF. The full variable domain, its missing parts supplied by reference TRBV28 and TRBJ1-5, is DVKVTQSSRYLVKRTGEKVFLECVQDMDHENMFWYRQDPGLGLRLIYFSYDVKMKEKGDIPEGYSVSREKKERFSLILESASTNQTSMYLCASSSRTAGLQPQHFGDGTRLSIL.

This chain links TRBV5-4 with TRBJ2-7; D might be TRBD1 (6 bases). The CDR3 sequence is 14 residues long. Trimming pared 3 bases from V and 0 bases from J, leaving 10 bases between. The V gene's germline CDR1 is SGHNT and CDR2 YYREEE (reference sequence). The CDR3 sequence is CASSYQGSSYEQYF. For the CDR3, the DNA is TGTGCCAGCAGCTACCAGGGGAGCTCCTACGAGCAGTACTTC.

The chain joins TRBV18 to TRBJ2-3; D unresolved. Germline CDR1 and CDR2: KGHSH and LQKENI. Trimming removed 3 bases at V and 4 bases at J, with 17 bases between. The CDR3 spans 16 residues. CDR3 protein: CASSPPSARVADTQYF. The CDR3 DNA reads TGTGCCAGCTCACCCCCTTCCGCCCGAGTCGCAGATACGCAGTATTTT.

In this sample, this clone turned up a few times. CDR3 protein: CASRDEGLARVETQYF. The CDR3 DNA sequence: TGTGCCAGCAGGGACGAAGGGCTAGCGAGGGTGGAGACCCAGTACTTC. The rearrangement joins TRBV7-9 to TRBJ2-5, with a possible D match to TRBD2 (6 bases). The ends were cut back, 6 bases at V and 5 bases at J, with 22 bases in the middle. The germline CDR1 and CDR2 sequences are SEHNR and FQNEAQ (reference sequence). This CDR3 has 16 residues. Looking up the rest from reference TRBV7-9 and TRBJ2-5 gives the full variable domain: DTGVSQNPRHKITKRGQNVTFRCDPISEHNRLYWYRQTLGQGPEFLTYFQNEAQLEKSRLLSDRFSAERPKGSFSTLEIQRTEQGDSAMYLCASRDEGLARVETQYFGPGTRLLVL.

The chain combines TRBV6-1 with TRBJ2-5; TRBD2 aligns across 11 bases. The CDR3 sequence is 18 residues long. Germline trimming cut 0 bases from V and 7 bases from J; bases unmatched to any gene: 13. The germline V gene has CDR1 MNHNS and CDR2 SASEGT. The CDR3 DNA sequence: TGTGCCAGCAGTGAAGCGTTGATAGCGGGAGGGCCGGGTGGGACCCAGTACTTC. Its protein is CASSEALIAGGPGGTQYF.

This clone came up once. This chain joins TRBV10-1 and TRBJ2-7, with TRBD1 as a possible D gene (5 bases). V lost 6 bases and J lost 4, with 16 bases in between. The length of the CDR3 is 14 residues. The germline gives CDR1 WNHNN, CDR2 SYGVQD (reference sequence). The CDR3 loop reads CASSGGGDSYEQYF. The CDR3, as DNA: TGCGCCAGCAGCGGTGGTGGTGACAGTTACGAGCAGTACTTC.

The gene calls are TRBV6-1 and TRBJ2-3; D is unresolved. Germline CDR1 reads MNHNS; CDR2 reads SASEGT. With 3 bases removed from V and 2 bases from J, the gap between germline ends came to 6 bases. This CDR3 comprises 13 residues. The CDR3 DNA reads as TGTGCCAGCAGTGAGAGTAACACAGATACGCAGTATTTT. Protein product: CASSESNTDTQYF.

Details on this clone: The junction shows a germline mismatch at one end, possibly a read error. This chain uses TRBV7-9 with TRBJ2-5; a possible D gene is TRBD2 (5 bases). CDR1 and CDR2 from the germline V gene are SEHNR and FQNEAQ (reference sequence). The CDR3 spans 16 residues. The CDR3 here is CSSSYAWRGSKETQYF. The DNA for the CDR3 is TGTTCCAGCAGCTACGCCTGGAGAGGGTCCAAAGAGACCCAGTACTTC.

V is TRBV18 and J is TRBJ1-5; 9 bases are shared with TRBD1. CDR1 is KGHSH, CDR2 LQKENI, per germline. Trimming at V came to 5 bases and at J to 0 bases, leaving 8 bases not matched to a gene. The CDR3 covers 17 residues. CDR3 amino acids: CASSARDRDYSNQPQHF. Here the CDR3 DNA reads TGTGCCAGCTCAGCCCGGGACAGGGATTATAGCAATCAGCCCCAGCATTTT.

The rearrangement links TRBV18 to TRBJ1-1, with 8 bases lining up with TRBD1. J lost 10 bases, V lost 6 bases, and 16 bases had no gene match. CDR1 and CDR2 from the germline V gene are KGHSH and LQKENI. The CDR3 has 15 amino acids. CDR3 nucleotide sequence: TGTGCCAGCTCCCTAGGGACAGGTCCCCTCGTGGTAGCTTTCTTT. Translating gives CASSLGTGPLVVAFF.

This chain uses TRBV7-2 with TRBJ2-1; TRBD2 aligns across 10 bases. The J segment lost 6 bases and the V segment lost 7 bases, leaving 9 bases of the junction unmatched. The germline V gene encodes CDR1 SGHTA and CDR2 FQGNSA. The CDR3 has 15 amino acids. Here the CDR3 reads CASTPFLAGVNEQFF. The CDR3 DNA reads as TGTGCCAGCACCCCTTTTCTAGCGGGAGTCAATGAGCAGTTCTTC. The variable domain in full, completed from reference TRBV7-2 and TRBJ2-1, reads GAGVSQSPSNKVTEKGKDVELRCDPISGHTALYWYRQSLGQGLEFLIYFQGNSAPDKSGLPSDRFSAERTGGSVSTLTIQRTQQEDSAVYLCASTPFLAGVNEQFFGPGTRLTVL.

The V and J genes are TRBV4-1 and TRBJ2-1; no firm D call. The CDR3 extends over 13 amino acids. V was clipped by 2 bases and J by 4 bases, with 6 bases between them. Germline CDR1 MGHRA, CDR2 YSYEKL. The CDR3 nucleotides read TGCGCCAGCAGCCAACCCTCGTACAATGAGCAGTTCTTC. Translation gives CASSQPSYNEQFF.

About this clone itself: The CDR3 does not close with the conserved phenylalanine or tryptophan, likely indicating a read error. The DNA is left out, because the CDR3 cannot be placed on it with certainty; the CDR3 is given as TCRdb lists it. The chain joins TRBV5-1 to TRBJ1-2. The CDR3 region is 15 residues in length, termini included. The germline V gene encodes CDR1 SGHRS and CDR2 YFSETQ. CDR3 sequence reads: CASSPTAGTASGSIS.

The chain employs TRBV6-6 and TRBJ2-7; 8 positions match TRBD2. The CDR3 length is 15 residues. The trim removed 0 bases at V and 3 bases at J, leaving 4 bases unmatched. CDR1 MNHNY and CDR2 SVGAGI come from the germline V gene (reference sequence). The CDR3 DNA reads TGTGCCAGCAGTTACTCCGACAGCGGGAGCTACGAGCAGTACTTC. Translation gives CASSYSDSGSYEQYF.

This clone appeared a few times. V gene TRBV28 combines with J gene TRBJ1-2; a possible D gene is TRBD1 (5 bases). V was trimmed by 8 bases and J by 4 bases, leaving 14 bases between them. Per germline, CDR1 MDHEN and CDR2 SYDVKM. CDR3 length: 13 residues. The CDR3 coding sequence is TGTGCCAGCGCCTCGACAGATCTCTATGGCTACACCTTC. Protein product: CASASTDLYGYTF.

The chain links TRBV4-1 to TRBJ1-2, with 9 bases fitting TRBD1. The V segment lost 3 bases and the J segment 8 bases; nucleotides outside the gene matches: 7. The germline gives CDR1 MGHRA, CDR2 YSYEKL. The CDR3 is 14 residues long. CDR3 amino acids: CASSQPGQGGGYTF. The CDR3, as DNA: TGCGCCAGCAGCCAGCCGGGACAGGGAGGCGGCTACACCTTC.

The sample holds one count of this clone. The J gene is TRBJ2-3, the V gene TRBV7-7, with a weak D call TRBD2 (6 bases). The V gene's germline CDR1 is SSHAT and CDR2 FNYEAQ (reference sequence). The CDR3 runs 15 residues. V dropped 1 base and J dropped 2 bases, with 10 bases sitting between them. CDR3 DNA: TGTGCCAGCAGCTTAGATGGCGGGATCACAGATACGCAGTATTTT. Amino acids: CASSLDGGITDTQYF.

V and J are TRBV7-2 and TRBJ1-5; 8 bases map to TRBD1. After removal of 4 bases from V and 7 bases from J, the junction contained 9 bases not matched to a gene. CDR1 is SGHTA and CDR2 is FQGNSA in the germline V gene. The CDR3 runs 15 residues. Here the CDR3 DNA reads TGTGCCAGCAGCTCGCAGGGGGCAGCGGGGCAGCCCCAGCATTTT. It translates to CASSSQGAAGQPQHF.

The chain has TRBV30 and TRBJ2-1; no reliable D call. CDR1 is GTSNPN and CDR2 is SVGIG in the germline V gene (reference sequence). Trimming cost V 3 bases and J 3 bases, with 9 bases left between them. This CDR3 contains 13 residues. In DNA form, the CDR3 reads TGTGCCTGGAGACTAACAAACTACAATGAGCAGTTCTTC. This codes for CAWRLTNYNEQFF. The full variable domain, completed using reference TRBV30 and TRBJ2-1, is SQTIHQWPATLVQPVGSPLSLECTVEGTSNPNLYWYRQAAGRGLQLLFYSVGIGQISSEVPQNLSASRPQDRQFILSSKKLLLSDSGFYLCAWRLTNYNEQFFGPGTRLTVL.

The chain uses TRBV23-1 and TRBJ2-7, with 15 bases matching TRBD2. TRBV23-1 is placed among ORFs of uncertain function. Germline trimming cut 4 bases from V and 7 bases from J; bases unmatched to any gene: 8. There are 16 residues in the CDR3. The CDR3 is CASSPPGLAGGPEQYF. CDR3 DNA sequence: TGCGCCAGCAGTCCCCCCGGACTAGCGGGAGGGCCAGAGCAGTACTTC.

The J gene is TRBJ2-7, the V gene TRBV4-2; TRBD2 matches 12 bases. This CDR3 is 19 amino acids long. In germline, CDR1 is LGHNA, CDR2 YNFKEQ. Unmatched junction bases numbered 15, after V lost 0 bases and J lost 6 bases. CDR3 residues: CASSQEVASGRGSDFEQYF. The CDR3 DNA sequence: TGTGCCAGCAGCCAAGAGGTGGCTAGCGGGAGGGGGTCGGACTTCGAGCAGTACTTC.

CDR3 sequence (DNA): TGTGCCAGCAGCTACCACCAGAGGGCAAATGAGCAGTTCTTC. As protein: CASSYHQRANEQFF. V gene TRBV11-2 combines with J gene TRBJ2-1; maybe TRBD2 (5 bases). Trimming pared 4 bases from V and 7 bases from J, leaving 14 bases between. The CDR3 is 14 amino acids. Germline CDR1 is SGHAT and CDR2 is FQNNGV. The full variable domain, its missing parts supplied by reference TRBV11-2 and TRBJ2-1, is EAGVAQSPRYKIIEKRQSVAFWCNPISGHATLYWYQQILGQGPKLLIQFQNNGVVDDSQLPKDRFSAERLKGVDSTLKIQPAKLEDSAVYLCASSYHQRANEQFFGPGTRLTVL.